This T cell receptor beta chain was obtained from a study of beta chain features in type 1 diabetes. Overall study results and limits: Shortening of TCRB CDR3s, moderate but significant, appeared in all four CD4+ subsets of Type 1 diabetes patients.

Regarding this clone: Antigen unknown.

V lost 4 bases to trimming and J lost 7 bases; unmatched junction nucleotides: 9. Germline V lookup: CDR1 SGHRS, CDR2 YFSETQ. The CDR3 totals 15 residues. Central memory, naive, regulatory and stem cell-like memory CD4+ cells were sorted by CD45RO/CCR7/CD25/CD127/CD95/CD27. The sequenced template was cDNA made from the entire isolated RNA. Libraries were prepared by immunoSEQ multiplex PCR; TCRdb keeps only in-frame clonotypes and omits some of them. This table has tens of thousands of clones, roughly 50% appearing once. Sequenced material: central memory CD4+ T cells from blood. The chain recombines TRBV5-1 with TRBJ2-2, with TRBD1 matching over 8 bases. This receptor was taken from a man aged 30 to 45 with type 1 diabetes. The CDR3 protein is CASSNRQGFGGELFF. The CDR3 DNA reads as TGCGCCAGCAGCAACCGACAGGGGTTCGGCGGGGAGCTGTTTTTT.